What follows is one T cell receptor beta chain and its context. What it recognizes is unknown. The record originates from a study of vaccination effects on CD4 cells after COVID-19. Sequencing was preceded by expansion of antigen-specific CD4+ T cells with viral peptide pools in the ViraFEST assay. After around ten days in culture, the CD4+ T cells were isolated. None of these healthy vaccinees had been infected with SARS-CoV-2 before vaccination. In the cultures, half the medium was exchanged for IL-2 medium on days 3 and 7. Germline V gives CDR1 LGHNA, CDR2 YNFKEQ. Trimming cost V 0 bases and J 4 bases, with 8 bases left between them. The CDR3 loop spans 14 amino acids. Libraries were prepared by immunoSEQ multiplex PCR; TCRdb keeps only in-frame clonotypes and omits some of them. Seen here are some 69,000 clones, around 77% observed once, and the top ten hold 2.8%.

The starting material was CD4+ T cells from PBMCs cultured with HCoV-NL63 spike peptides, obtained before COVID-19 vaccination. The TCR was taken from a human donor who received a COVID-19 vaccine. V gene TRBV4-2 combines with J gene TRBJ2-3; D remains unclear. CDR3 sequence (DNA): TGTGCCAGCAGCCAAGAAAGGGTAGCAGATACGCAGTATTTT. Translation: CASSQERVADTQYF.